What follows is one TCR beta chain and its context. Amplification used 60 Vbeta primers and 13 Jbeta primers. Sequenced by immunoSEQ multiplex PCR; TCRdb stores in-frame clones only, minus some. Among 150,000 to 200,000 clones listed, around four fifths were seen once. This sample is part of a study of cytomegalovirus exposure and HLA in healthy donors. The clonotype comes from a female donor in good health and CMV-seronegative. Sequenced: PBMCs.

Written as DNA, the CDR3 is TGCGCCAGCAGCTTCCACAGGAGAGAGGATGAAAAACTGTTTTTT. Translated, it gives CASSFHRREDEKLFF. The chain recombines TRBV5-1 with TRBJ1-4; weak D call: TRBD1 (5 bases). Germline values: CDR1 SGHRS, CDR2 YFSETQ. CDR3 length: 15 amino acids. Trimming shortened V by 2 bases and J by 6 bases, and 14 bases separated the two germline ends.